This TCR beta chain was recovered during a study of human T cells and chemical hapten exposure. Looking at the study overall: Small discrepancies in pooled library volume mainly accounted for the varying TCR yields per sample.

Regarding time point: patch test 2, 6 weeks after DPC sensitization. Treatment denoted: therapeutic diphenylcyclopropenone sensitization with weekly scalp DPC. TCRdb ran MiXCR on the RACE reads and lists one entry per CDR3 protein. This sample yields roughly 380,000 distinct CDR3 sequences, of which more than 5% are seen a single time; around 6% belongs to the top ten. Study conclusions and caveats: Compared to controls, expanded TCRs made significantly more large clusters of similar CDR3s.

As regards this clonotype: Antigen unknown.

There are 14 residues in the CDR3. V lost 6 bases to trimming and J lost 4 bases; unmatched junction nucleotides: 6. Germline-derived CDR1 and CDR2 are ENHRY and SYGVKD. The J gene is TRBJ2-1, the V gene TRBV10-3; 7 nucleotides line up with TRBD1. The source of this sequence is a woman aged 18-35 years with alopecia areata. Some clones in this sample may be carry-over from other donors' samples. Sequencing was performed on whole blood, taken in connection with sensitization to the hapten diphenylcyclopropenone (DPC). The CDR3 here is CAIRKGTEYNEQFF. CDR3 bases: TGTGCCATCAGGAAAGGGACAGAGTACAATGAGCAGTTCTTC.